This is a list of T cell receptor beta chains from one sample in a study of response to subunit inactivated influenza vaccine. TCRdb used MiXCR to reprocess the RT-PCR reads, holding one entry per CDR3 protein. The profile shows 710,000 or so distinct CDR3 sequences, around a sixth of them singletons. Sequencing was performed on PBMCs from blood, taken about 13 days after vaccination. These receptors were obtained from a man aged 45-60 years who received an inactivated influenza vaccine. The conserved cysteine and the conserved F or W are not part of the CDR3 here. Clone size is not always given. Where it is, it says once, few, many or a class for expanded clones.

clone size: -
J gene: TRBJ1-4
V gene: TRBV11-2
CDR3 protein: ASSLAIATNEKLF

clone size: -
J gene: TRBJ2-1
V gene: TRBV20-1
CDR3 protein: SAAGRPSLNEQF

clone size: many
J gene: TRBJ2-3
V gene: TRBV20-1
CDR3 protein: SALVRRADTQY

clone size: -
J gene: TRBJ1-6
V gene: TRBV3-1
CDR3 protein: ASSPTRQVASPLH

clone size: many
J gene: TRBJ1-5
V gene: TRBV3-1
CDR3 protein: ASSQDRGDQPQH

clone size: few
J gene: TRBJ2-2
V gene: TRBV5-8
CDR3 protein: ASSLSRAGELF

clone size: few
J gene: TRBJ2-2
V gene: TRBV20-1
CDR3 protein: RGLLAGGRVTGELF

clone size: many
J gene: TRBJ2-1
V gene: TRBV5-1
CDR3 protein: ASSPPAFGGSYNEQF

clone size: few
J gene: TRBJ2-1
V gene: TRBV25-1
CDR3 protein: ASSAKTGSIVGHEQF

clone size: few
J gene: TRBJ2-5
V gene: TRBV18
CDR3 protein: ASSSGQGGKTQY

clone size: few
J gene: TRBJ2-5
V gene: TRBV6-2/TRBV6-3
CDR3 protein: ASSPKVQETQY

clone size: -
J gene: TRBJ2-7
V gene: TRBV10-3
CDR3 protein: ATGGQGSSYEQY

clone size: -
J gene: TRBJ2-7
V gene: TRBV9
CDR3 protein: ASSGGQGDYEQY

clone size: -
J gene: TRBJ2-2
V gene: TRBV6-2/TRBV6-3
CDR3 protein: ASRTSGAGELF

clone size: few
J gene: TRBJ2-5
V gene: TRBV27
CDR3 protein: ARLRGGAETQY

clone size: few
J gene: TRBJ1-1
V gene: TRBV20-1
CDR3 protein: SARPIDKNTEAF

clone size: -
J gene: TRBJ2-5
V gene: TRBV6-2/TRBV6-3
CDR3 protein: ASSYDGLLETQY

clone size: few
J gene: TRBJ1-2
V gene: TRBV12-3/TRBV12-4
CDR3 protein: ASSPGRTDGYT

clone size: -
J gene: TRBJ2-3
V gene: TRBV6-2/TRBV6-3
CDR3 protein: ASRDPPDTQY

clone size: many
J gene: TRBJ2-3
V gene: TRBV6-5
CDR3 protein: ASSYSWDRVLSTDTQY

clone size: few
J gene: TRBJ2-1
V gene: TRBV10-3
CDR3 protein: AISETSGSSDIEQF

clone size: few
J gene: TRBJ2-2
V gene: TRBV6-1
CDR3 protein: ASSEALRGGRSPGELF

clone size: -
J gene: TRBJ2-2
V gene: TRBV2
CDR3 protein: TSSDWETRPGELF

clone size: many
J gene: TRBJ2-2
V gene: TRBV15
CDR3 protein: ATSRDMIPPGELF

clone size: few
J gene: TRBJ1-2
V gene: TRBV6-1
CDR3 protein: ASTHGTGNGYT

clone size: few
J gene: TRBJ2-3
V gene: TRBV2
CDR3 protein: ASSRTSRSTDTQY

clone size: -
J gene: TRBJ2-2
V gene: TRBV4-3
CDR3 protein: ASSLRSVLNTGELF

clone size: few
J gene: TRBJ2-7
V gene: TRBV3-1
CDR3 protein: ASSQDGRGNEQY

clone size: few
J gene: TRBJ2-7
V gene: TRBV27
CDR3 protein: ASSLKAGGTYEQY

clone size: -
J gene: TRBJ1-4
V gene: TRBV5-1
CDR3 protein: ASRPKGAGDGKLF